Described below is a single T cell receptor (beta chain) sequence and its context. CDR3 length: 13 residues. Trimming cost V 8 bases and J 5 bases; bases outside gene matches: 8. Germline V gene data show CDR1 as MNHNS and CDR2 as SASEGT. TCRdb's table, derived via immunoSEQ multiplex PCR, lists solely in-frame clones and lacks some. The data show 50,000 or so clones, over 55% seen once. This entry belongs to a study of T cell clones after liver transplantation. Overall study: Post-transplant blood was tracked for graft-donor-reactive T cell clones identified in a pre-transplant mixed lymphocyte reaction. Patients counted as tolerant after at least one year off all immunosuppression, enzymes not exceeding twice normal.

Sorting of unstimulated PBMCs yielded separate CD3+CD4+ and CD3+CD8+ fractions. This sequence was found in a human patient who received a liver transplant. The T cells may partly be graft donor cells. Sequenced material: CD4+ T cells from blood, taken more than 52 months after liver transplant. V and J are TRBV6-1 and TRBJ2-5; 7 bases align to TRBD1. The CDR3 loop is CASCTGVLETQYF. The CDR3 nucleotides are TGTGCCAGCTGCACAGGGGTTTTGGAGACCCAGTACTTC.